This TCR beta chain was identified during a study of T-cell reconstitution after alpha-beta-depleted transplantation in children. TCRbeta library preparation incorporated unique molecular identifiers. From the PCR reads, TCRdb called clonotypes with MiXCR, one entry per CDR3 protein. Of hundreds of thousands of distinct CDR3 sequences listed, around 16% are singletons. This clonotype was seen ten or more times. The source was PBMCs from the stem cell graft donor, collected from the stem cell graft. This clonotype was obtained from a human donor who donated a stem cell graft to a child with acute myeloid leukemia.

The CDR3 sequence is CSVETPGQGAYEQYF. CDR3 nucleotide sequence: TGCAGCGTTGAGACTCCGGGACAGGGGGCCTACGAGCAGTACTTC. The chain couples TRBV29-1 to TRBJ2-7; the match to TRBD1 covers 11 bases. The ends lost 3 bases at V and 2 bases at J; junction bases unmatched: 6. Germline loops: CDR1 SQVTM, CDR2 ANQGSEA. The length of the CDR3 is 15 residues.